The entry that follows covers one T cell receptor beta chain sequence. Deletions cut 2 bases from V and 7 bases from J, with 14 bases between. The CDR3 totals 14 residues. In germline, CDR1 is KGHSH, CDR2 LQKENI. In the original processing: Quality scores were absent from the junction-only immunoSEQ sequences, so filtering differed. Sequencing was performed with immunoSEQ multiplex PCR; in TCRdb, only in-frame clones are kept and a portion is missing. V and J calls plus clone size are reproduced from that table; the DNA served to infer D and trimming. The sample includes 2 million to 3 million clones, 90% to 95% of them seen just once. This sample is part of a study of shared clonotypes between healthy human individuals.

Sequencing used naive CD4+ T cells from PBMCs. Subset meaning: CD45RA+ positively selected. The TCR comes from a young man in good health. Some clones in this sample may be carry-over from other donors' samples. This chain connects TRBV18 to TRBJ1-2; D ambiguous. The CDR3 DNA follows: TGTGCCAGCTCACCAGGTGGGCCGGATATTGGCTACACCTTC. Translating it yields CASSPGGPDIGYTF.